The rows below give T cell receptor beta chains drawn from one sample of a study of blood T cell repertoires in COVID-19. This table comes from immunoSEQ multiplex PCR, and its TCRdb copy is limited to in-frame clones, with some not included. Found here are roughly 30,000 clones, approximately 89% of them singletons; the top ten hold approximately 50%. Specimen: peripheral blood. These receptors were collected from a human donor with acute or convalescent COVID-19. The donor label of this sample is uncertain. The CDR3 runs from the conserved cysteine through the conserved F or W. A D gene is named only where the DNA matches it firmly. Size is stated for part of the rows, as once, few or many counts, or as a class when the clone is expanded.

NA TRBJ1-3 TRBV18 NA CASSNDGLSGNTIYF TGTGCCAGCTCAAACGACGGACTCTCTGGAAACACCATATATTTT
once TRBJ1-5 TRBV7-9 NA CASSDAVGNQPQHF TGTGCCAGCAGCGACGCGGTAGGCAATCAGCCCCAGCATTTT
NA TRBJ2-3 TRBV7-3 TRBD2 CASSGRTSGTDTQYF TGTGCCAGCAGCGGCAGGACTAGCGGCACAGATACGCAGTATTTT
NA TRBJ2-3 TRBV3-1/TRBV3-2 TRBD2 CASSLTSGSWSF TGTGCCAGCAGCCTAACTAGCGGGAGTTGGTCTTTT
NA TRBJ2-6 TRBV28 TRBD1 CASSGQALSGANVLTF TGTGCCAGCAGCGGACAGGCACTCTCTGGGGCCAACGTCCTGACTTTC
NA TRBJ1-1 TRBV5-1 NA CASSLESAVRAVVTEAFF TGCGCCAGCAGCTTGGAAAGTGCGGTCAGGGCGGTCGTCACTGAAGCTTTCTTT
few TRBJ2-5 TRBV5-1 NA CASKYDGAVQETQYF TGCGCCAGCAAATACGATGGTGCAGTCCAAGAGACCCAGTACTTC
NA TRBJ2-2 TRBV7-3 NA CASSFEGGDTGELFF TGTGCCAGCAGCTTCGAGGGCGGAGACACCGGGGAGCTGTTTTTT
NA TRBJ2-3 TRBV5-1 TRBD1 CASSGTTGGTDTQYF TGCGCCAGCAGCGGAACCACAGGGGGCACAGATACGCAGTATTTT
NA TRBJ1-6 TRBV7-6 NA CASRSDRGAYSPLHF TGTGCCAGCAGATCGGACAGAGGCGCATACTCACCCCTCCACTTT
NA TRBJ2-5 TRBV12-3/TRBV12-4 NA CASSIQETQYF TGTGCCAGCAGTATACAAGAGACCCAGTACTTC
NA TRBJ2-7 TRBV19 NA CASSKQGHEQYF TGTGCCAGTAGTAAACAGGGCCACGAGCAGTACTTC
NA TRBJ2-2 TRBV5-1 TRBD1 CASSLGQGYGELFF TGCGCCAGCAGCCTTGGACAGGGGTACGGGGAGCTGTTTTTT
NA TRBJ1-3 TRBV6-5 NA CASSREGTSGNTIYF TGTGCCAGCAGTCGGGAGGGCACCTCTGGAAACACCATATATTTT
NA TRBJ1-5 TRBV7-2 NA CASSQHKEEPQHF TGTGCCAGCAGCCAACACAAGGAGGAGCCCCAGCATTTT
NA TRBJ2-1 TRBV5-6 TRBD2 CASSHTSGRLGGNEQFF TGTGCCAGCAGTCACACTAGCGGGAGACTAGGGGGAAATGAGCAGTTCTTC
NA TRBJ2-5 TRBV12-5 TRBD1 CASGTGQGDGETQYF TGTGCTAGTGGAACGGGACAGGGGGATGGAGAGACCCAGTACTTC
many TRBJ1-3 TRBV3-1/TRBV3-2 NA CASSHLSSGNTIYF TGTGCCAGCAGCCACTTGAGCTCTGGAAACACCATATATTTT
NA TRBJ1-5 TRBV18 TRBD1 CASSARTGDQPQHF TGTGCCAGCTCCGCACGGACAGGGGATCAGCCCCAGCATTTT
NA TRBJ2-7 TRBV19 TRBD1 CASSSRTGPPYEQYF TGTGCCAGTAGTAGCCGGACAGGCCCACCCTACGAGCAGTACTTC
NA TRBJ2-3 TRBV7-6 TRBD1 CASSPTGAHTDTQYF TGTGCCAGCAGCCCAACAGGGGCCCACACAGATACGCAGTATTTT
NA TRBJ2-6 TRBV14 NA CASSLGQGALSGANVLTF TGTGCCAGCAGCCTTGGACAAGGGGCCCTCTCTGGGGCCAACGTCCTGACTTTC
NA TRBJ2-2 TRBV5-8 NA CASSLVPSSGELFF TGTGCCAGCAGCTTGGTTCCTAGCTCCGGGGAGCTGTTTTTT
NA TRBJ2-6 TRBV19 TRBD1 CASKGRGWGATSGANVLTF TGTGCCAGTAAAGGCAGGGGGTGGGGTGCAACCTCTGGGGCCAACGTCCTGACTTTC
NA TRBJ2-7 TRBV7-2 NA CASSYGGPSDEQYF TGTGCCAGCAGCTACGGGGGACCTTCGGACGAGCAGTACTTC
NA TRBJ2-3 TRBV19 NA CASSGRGRDTQYF TGTGCCAGTAGTGGCCGGGGGAGAGATACGCAGTATTTT
once TRBJ1-1 TRBV7-9 NA CASTSMNTEAFF TGTGCCAGCACGTCAATGAACACTGAAGCTTTCTTT
NA TRBJ2-3 TRBV28 TRBD2 CASSTAGLAVRTDTQYF TGTGCCAGCAGTACCGCCGGACTAGCGGTTCGCACAGATACGCAGTATTTT
NA TRBJ2-5 TRBV28 TRBD2 CASGGLAGGKTQYF TGTGCCAGCGGCGGACTAGCGGGAGGAAAGACCCAGTACTTC
once TRBJ2-7 TRBV4-1 NA CASSHPRGTPF TGCGCCAGCAGTCATCCAAGGGGAACCCCCTTC
NA TRBJ2-2 TRBV25-1 NA CASSEGQVGELFF TGTGCCAGCAGCGAAGGGCAGGTCGGGGAGCTGTTTTTT
NA TRBJ2-5 TRBV7-9 NA CASSLLGLSKETQYF TGTGCCAGCAGTCTCCTCGGTCTCTCGAAAGAGACCCAGTACTTC
NA TRBJ2-7 TRBV6-2/TRBV6-3 NA CASSFSKYEQYF TGTGCCAGCAGTTTTTCAAAATACGAGCAGTACTTC
once TRBJ2-7 TRBV18 NA CASSPPTGQTYEQYF TGTGCCAGCTCACCACCCACAGGCCAGACCTACGAGCAGTACTTC
NA TRBJ2-1 TRBV5-1 TRBD2 CASSLGQRENNEQFF TGCGCCAGCAGCTTGGGCCAGCGGGAGAACAATGAGCAGTTCTTC
once TRBJ1-5 TRBV6-5 TRBD1 CASRVDREGQPQHF TGTGCCAGCAGAGTGGACAGGGAGGGTCAGCCCCAGCATTTT
few TRBJ2-1 TRBV5-6 TRBD2 CASNIQGSGRAINEQFF TGTGCCAGCAATATACAGGGGAGCGGGAGGGCCATCAATGAGCAGTTCTTC
NA TRBJ2-1 TRBV11-2 NA CASSSPSRGYNEQFF TGTGCCAGCAGCTCCCCATCTAGGGGCTACAATGAGCAGTTCTTC
NA TRBJ2-1 TRBV9 NA CASSVGLSNEQFF TGTGCCAGCAGCGTAGGACTATCCAATGAGCAGTTCTTC
few TRBJ1-1 TRBV5-1 NA CASSLLQGTNTEAFF TGCGCCAGCAGCTTGCTCCAGGGGACGAACACTGAAGCTTTCTTT
NA TRBJ2-7 TRBV27 NA CASSPGLGGKAYEQYF TGTGCCAGCAGCCCAGGTCTGGGCGGGAAGGCCTACGAGCAGTACTTC
NA TRBJ2-3 TRBV7-3 NA CASSLASVDTQYF TGTGCCAGCAGCTTAGCTAGCGTTGATACGCAGTATTTT
NA TRBJ2-1 TRBV7-2 TRBD2 CATKNVERLAGRYNEQFF TGTGCCACGAAGAATGTGGAGAGGCTAGCGGGGCGTTACAATGAGCAGTTCTTC
NA TRBJ2-1 TRBV5-1 TRBD2 CASSLGLAGAGRGQFF TGCGCCAGCAGCTTGGGACTAGCGGGAGCGGGGCGAGGGCAGTTCTTC
NA TRBJ2-2 TRBV11-2 TRBD1 CASSPDRDTGELFF TGTGCCAGCAGCCCGGACAGGGATACCGGGGAGCTGTTTTTT
NA TRBJ2-3 TRBV20-1 TRBD2 CSASLTSGGGYSDTQYF TGCAGTGCTAGTTTGACTAGCGGGGGGGGTTATTCAGATACGCAGTATTTT
NA TRBJ2-6 TRBV28 NA CASTLSGGVFLSGANVLTF TGTGCCAGCACCCTAAGTGGCGGGGTGTTTCTCTCTGGGGCCAACGTCCTGACTTTC
once TRBJ2-3 TRBV18 TRBD2 CASSPSGLAGDTQYF TGTGCCAGCTCACCCTCGGGACTAGCGGGAGATACGCAGTATTTT
NA TRBJ2-7 TRBV11-2 NA CASSLRIYEQYF TGTGCCAGCAGCTTGAGGATCTACGAGCAGTACTTC
NA TRBJ1-1 TRBV7-9 NA CASRIGQLQNTEAFF TGTGCCAGCAGAATAGGACAGCTACAGAACACTGAAGCTTTCTTT
NA TRBJ1-2 TRBV18 TRBD1 CASSGQGPGTYGYTF TGTGCCAGCTCAGGACAGGGGCCCGGGACCTATGGCTACACCTTC
NA TRBJ1-1 TRBV30 TRBD1 CAWSVDRGQGTEAFF TGTGCCTGGAGTGTGGACCGAGGACAGGGGACTGAAGCTTTCTTT
NA TRBJ2-1 TRBV9 NA CASRRGTDYNEQFF TGTGCCAGCAGAAGGGGGACCGACTACAATGAGCAGTTCTTC
NA TRBJ2-2 TRBV19 NA CASIPGRPPGELFF TGTGCCAGTATCCCCGGTCGCCCACCCGGGGAGCTGTTTTTT